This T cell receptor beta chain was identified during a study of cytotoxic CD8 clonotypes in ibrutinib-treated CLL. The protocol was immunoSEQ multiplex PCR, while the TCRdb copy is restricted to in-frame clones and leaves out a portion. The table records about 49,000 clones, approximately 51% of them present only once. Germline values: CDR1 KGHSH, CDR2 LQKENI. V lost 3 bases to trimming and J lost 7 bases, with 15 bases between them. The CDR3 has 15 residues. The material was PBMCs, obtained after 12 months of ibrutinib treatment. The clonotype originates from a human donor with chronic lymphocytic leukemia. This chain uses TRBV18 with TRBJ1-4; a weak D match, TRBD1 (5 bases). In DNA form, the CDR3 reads TGTGCCAGCTCACCTCTGAGGGCGCAGGGTGAAAAACTGTTTTTT. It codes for CASSPLRAQGEKLFF.